This TCR beta chain emerged from a study of a mutant IDH1 vaccine in newly diagnosed glioma. On the study more broadly: Sex among treated patients split about 60% male, roughly 40% female; mean age was roughly 40 years. It was radiotherapy, temozolomide, or both that patients received previously, with most receiving both.

V dropped 5 bases and J dropped 0; count of bases not matched to a gene: 6. Germline V CDR1 and CDR2: KGHSH, LQKENI. The CDR3 spans 16 residues. The protocol was immunoSEQ multiplex PCR, while the TCRdb copy is restricted to in-frame clones and leaves out a portion. The table records 41,000 or so clones, more than 80% of them present only once. The sample's time point: week 35, safety follow-up. In every dose of vaccine, 300 ug of mutant IDH1 20-mer peptide was given alongside topical imiquimod. Regarding this clone: Its antigen remains unknown.

V and J are TRBV18 and TRBJ2-1; 8 bases line up with TRBD1. The material sequenced was PBMCs, taken from a glioma patient whose treatment included an IDH1 peptide vaccine. This receptor was identified in a man aged 35 to 55 with glioma. CDR3 loop: CASSARQGSSYNEQFF. As DNA, the CDR3 is TGTGCCAGCTCAGCACGACAGGGGAGCTCCTACAATGAGCAGTTCTTC.